The entry below describes one T cell receptor (beta chain). Its antigen is not known. With 0 bases removed from V and 8 bases from J, the gap between germline ends came to 11 bases. Germline-derived CDR1 and CDR2 are SGHRS and YFSETQ. The CDR3 covers 13 residues. Data came from immunoSEQ multiplex PCR; TCRdb stores just in-frame clones and leaves some out. There are roughly 120,000 clones in the sample; about four fifths occur only once, and approximately 5.5% lies in the top ten. This sample was included in a study of radiotherapy plus CTLA-4 blockade in lung cancer. As for the study in general: Objective response rate was over 15%; disease control rate, about 28%.

Study findings and constraints: Subsequent to radiotherapy plus ipilimumab, tumor-derived TCR clones underwent expansion in blood. According to reports, early shifts in blood T cell clones, alongside interferon-beta, forecast response most accurately.

In chemo-refractory metastatic non-small-cell lung cancer, patients got ipilimumab CTLA-4 blockade together with focal radiation. The sample consisted of peripheral blood, taken from a patient treated with radiotherapy plus ipilimumab. V and J are TRBV5-1 and TRBJ1-1; D gene unclear. The TCR sequence derives from a human donor with non-small cell lung cancer who had a partial response to radiotherapy plus ipilimumab. This CDR3 reads CASSLEVREEAFF. The CDR3 region has the DNA TGCGCCAGCAGCTTGGAGGTGCGGGAAGAAGCTTTCTTT.